This T cell receptor (beta chain) was sequenced during a study of blood T cell repertoires in COVID-19. V was clipped by 6 bases and J by 2 bases; unmatched bases: 4. From germline, CDR1 is KGHSH and CDR2 LQKENI. CDR3 length: 14 residues. Here immunoSEQ multiplex PCR was the method, and the copy in TCRdb shows in-frame clones only, minus some. Of about 40,000 clones listed, about 86% are singletons. The source of this sequence is a man aged 50 or older in a cohort sampled during active COVID-19. The V gene is TRBV18, the J gene TRBJ2-7; 10 bases agree with TRBD1. The sequenced sample consisted of peripheral blood. This chain's CDR3 is CASSPGQGTYEQYF. For the CDR3, the DNA is TGTGCCAGCTCTCCGGGACAGGGGACCTACGAGCAGTACTTC.